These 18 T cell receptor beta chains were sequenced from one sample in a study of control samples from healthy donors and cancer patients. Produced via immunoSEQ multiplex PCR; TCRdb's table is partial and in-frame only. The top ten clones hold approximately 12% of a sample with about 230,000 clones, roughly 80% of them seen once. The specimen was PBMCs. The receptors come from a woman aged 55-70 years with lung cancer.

The DNA for the CDR3 is TGTGCCACCAGCAGAACGGGCCCCCGGGGCGACTCCTACGAGCAGTACTTC. Its protein product is CATSRTGPRGDSYEQYF. V and J are TRBV15 and TRBJ2-7, with D perhaps assigned TRBD1 or TRBD2 (5 bases each). The CDR3 covers 17 residues. The germline CDR1 and CDR2 sequences are LNHNV and YYDKDF (reference sequence). V lost 2 bases to trimming and J lost 0 bases, with 17 bases between them.

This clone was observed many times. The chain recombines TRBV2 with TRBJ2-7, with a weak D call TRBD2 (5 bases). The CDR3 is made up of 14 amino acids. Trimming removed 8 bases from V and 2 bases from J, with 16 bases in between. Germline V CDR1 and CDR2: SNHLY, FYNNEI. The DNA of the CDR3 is TGTGCCAGCCGTTTTGAGGGTTCCACCTACGAGCAGTACTTC. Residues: CASRFEGSTYEQYF.

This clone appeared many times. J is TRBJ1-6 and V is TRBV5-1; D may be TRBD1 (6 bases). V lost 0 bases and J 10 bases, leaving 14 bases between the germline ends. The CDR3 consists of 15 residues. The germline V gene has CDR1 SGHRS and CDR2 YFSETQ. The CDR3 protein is CASSLAPAGESPLHF. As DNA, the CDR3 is TGCGCCAGCAGCTTGGCCCCGGCAGGGGAGTCACCCCTCCACTTT.

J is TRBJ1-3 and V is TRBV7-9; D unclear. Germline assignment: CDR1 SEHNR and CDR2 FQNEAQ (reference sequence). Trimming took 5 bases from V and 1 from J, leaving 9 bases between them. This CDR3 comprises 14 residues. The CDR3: CASSPVASGNTIYF. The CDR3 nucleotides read TGTGCCAGCAGCCCAGTGGCATCTGGAAACACCATATATTTT.

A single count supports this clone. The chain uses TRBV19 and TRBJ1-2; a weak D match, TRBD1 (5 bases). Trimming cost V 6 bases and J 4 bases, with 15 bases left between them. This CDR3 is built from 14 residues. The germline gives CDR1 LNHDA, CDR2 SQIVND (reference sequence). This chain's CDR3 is CASSTNRGLYGYTF. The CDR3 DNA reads TGTGCCAGTAGCACTAACCGGGGCCTCTATGGCTACACCTTC. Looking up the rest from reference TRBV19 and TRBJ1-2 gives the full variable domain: DGGITQSPKYLFRKEGQNVTLSCEQNLNHDAMYWYRQDPGQGLRLIYYSQIVNDFQKGDIAEGYSVSREKKESFPLTVTSAQKNPTAFYLCASSTNRGLYGYTFGSGTRLTVV.

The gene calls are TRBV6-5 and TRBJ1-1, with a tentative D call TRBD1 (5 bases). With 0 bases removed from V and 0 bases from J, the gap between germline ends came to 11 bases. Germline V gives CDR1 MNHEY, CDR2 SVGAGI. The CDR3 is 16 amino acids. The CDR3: CASSYSSTVLNTEAFF. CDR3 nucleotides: TGTGCCAGCAGTTACTCCTCGACAGTCCTGAACACTGAAGCTTTCTTT.

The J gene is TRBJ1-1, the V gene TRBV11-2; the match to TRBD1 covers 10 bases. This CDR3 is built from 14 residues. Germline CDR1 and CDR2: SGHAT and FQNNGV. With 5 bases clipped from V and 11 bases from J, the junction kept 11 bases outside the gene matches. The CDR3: CASSPQGQGPAAFF. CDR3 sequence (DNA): TGTGCCAGCAGCCCACAGGGACAGGGGCCCGCGGCTTTCTTT.

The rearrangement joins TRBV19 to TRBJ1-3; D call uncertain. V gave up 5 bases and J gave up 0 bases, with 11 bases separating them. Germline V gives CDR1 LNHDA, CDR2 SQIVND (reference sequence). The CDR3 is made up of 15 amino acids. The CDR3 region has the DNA TGTGCCAGTAGTGTAGGACGGAACTCTGGAAACACCATATATTTT. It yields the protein CASSVGRNSGNTIYF.

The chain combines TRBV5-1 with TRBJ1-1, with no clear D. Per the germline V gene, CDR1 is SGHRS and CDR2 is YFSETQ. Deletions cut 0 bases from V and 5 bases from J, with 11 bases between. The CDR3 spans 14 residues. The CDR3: CASSLDQVGTEAFF. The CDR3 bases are TGCGCCAGCAGCTTGGACCAGGTCGGTACTGAAGCTTTCTTT.

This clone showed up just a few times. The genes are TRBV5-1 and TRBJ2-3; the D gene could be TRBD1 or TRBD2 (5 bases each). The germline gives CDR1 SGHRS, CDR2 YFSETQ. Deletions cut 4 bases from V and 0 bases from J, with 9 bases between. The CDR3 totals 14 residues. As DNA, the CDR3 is TGCGCCAGCAGCCCCTGGGACAGCACAGATACGCAGTATTTT. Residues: CASSPWDSTDTQYF.

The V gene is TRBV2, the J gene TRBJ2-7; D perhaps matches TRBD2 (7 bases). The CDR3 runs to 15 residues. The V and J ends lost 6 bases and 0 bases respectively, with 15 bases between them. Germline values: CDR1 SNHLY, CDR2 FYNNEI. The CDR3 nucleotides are TGTGCCAGCAGGAGGGGGGGTAGCGGCTCCTACGAGCAGTACTTC. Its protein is CASRRGGSGSYEQYF.

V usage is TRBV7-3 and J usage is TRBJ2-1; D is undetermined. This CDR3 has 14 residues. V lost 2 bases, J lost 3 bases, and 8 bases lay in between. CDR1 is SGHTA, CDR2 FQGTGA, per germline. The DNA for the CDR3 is TGTGCCAGCAGCTTACTTCTGGGCTACAATGAGCAGTTCTTC. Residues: CASSLLLGYNEQFF.

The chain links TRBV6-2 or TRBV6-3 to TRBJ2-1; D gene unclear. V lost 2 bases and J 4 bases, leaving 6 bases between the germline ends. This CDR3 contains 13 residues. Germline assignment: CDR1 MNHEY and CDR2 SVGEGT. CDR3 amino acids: CASSYDIYNEQFF. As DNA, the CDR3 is TGTGCCAGCAGTTACGACATTTACAATGAGCAGTTCTTC.

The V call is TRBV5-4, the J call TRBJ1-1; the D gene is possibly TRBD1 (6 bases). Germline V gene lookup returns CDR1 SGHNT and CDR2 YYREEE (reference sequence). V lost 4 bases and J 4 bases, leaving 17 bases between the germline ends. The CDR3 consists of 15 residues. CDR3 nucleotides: TGTGCCAGCAGCCCGAAACAGGGCTTGGGCACTGAAGCTTTCTTT. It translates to CASSPKQGLGTEAFF.

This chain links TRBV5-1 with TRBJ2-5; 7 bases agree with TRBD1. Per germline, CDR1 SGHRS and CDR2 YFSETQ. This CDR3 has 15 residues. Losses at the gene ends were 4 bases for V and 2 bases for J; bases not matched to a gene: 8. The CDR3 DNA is TGCGCCAGCAGCGGCCAGGGGGTCTCTCAAGAGACCCAGTACTTC. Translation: CASSGQGVSQETQYF.

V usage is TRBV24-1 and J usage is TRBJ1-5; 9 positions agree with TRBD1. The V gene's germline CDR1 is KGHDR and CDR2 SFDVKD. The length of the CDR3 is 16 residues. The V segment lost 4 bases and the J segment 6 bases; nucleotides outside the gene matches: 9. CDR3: CATSESGTGSPQPQHF. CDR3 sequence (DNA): TGTGCCACCAGTGAGTCCGGGACAGGGAGTCCTCAGCCCCAGCATTTT.

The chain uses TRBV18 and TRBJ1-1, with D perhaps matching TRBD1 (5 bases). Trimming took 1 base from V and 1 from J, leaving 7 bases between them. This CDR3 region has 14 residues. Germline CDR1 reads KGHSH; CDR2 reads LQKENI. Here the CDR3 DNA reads TGTGCCAGCTCACCACAGGACACGAACACTGAAGCTTTCTTT. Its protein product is CASSPQDTNTEAFF.

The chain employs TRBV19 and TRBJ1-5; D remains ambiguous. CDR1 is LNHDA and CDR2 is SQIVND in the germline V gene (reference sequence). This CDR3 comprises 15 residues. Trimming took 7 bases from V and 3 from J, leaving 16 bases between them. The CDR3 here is CASKDRAGSNQPQHF. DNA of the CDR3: TGTGCCAGTAAGGATCGTGCGGGATCCAATCAGCCCCAGCATTTT.